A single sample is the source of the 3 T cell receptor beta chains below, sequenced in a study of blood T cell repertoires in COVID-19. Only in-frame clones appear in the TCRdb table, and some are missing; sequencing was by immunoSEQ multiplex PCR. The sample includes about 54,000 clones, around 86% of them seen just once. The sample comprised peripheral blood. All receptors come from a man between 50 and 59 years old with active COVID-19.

The DNA for the CDR3 is TGTGCCACCAGCAGAGATATCCGGACTATTCCCTACGAGCAGTACTTC. Encoded protein: CATSRDIRTIPYEQYF. The chain employs TRBV15 and TRBJ2-7; possibly TRBD2 for D (6 bases). Trimming left V 0 bases short and J 2 bases short, with 14 bases between. Germline V gives CDR1 LNHNV, CDR2 YYDKDF (reference sequence). The CDR3 runs to 16 residues.

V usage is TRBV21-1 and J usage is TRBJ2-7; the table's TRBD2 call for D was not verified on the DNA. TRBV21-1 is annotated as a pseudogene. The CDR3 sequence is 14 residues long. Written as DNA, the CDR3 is TGTGCCAGCAGCAGATGGGGAGGGAGTAACGAGCAGTACTTC. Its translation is CASSRWGGSNEQYF.

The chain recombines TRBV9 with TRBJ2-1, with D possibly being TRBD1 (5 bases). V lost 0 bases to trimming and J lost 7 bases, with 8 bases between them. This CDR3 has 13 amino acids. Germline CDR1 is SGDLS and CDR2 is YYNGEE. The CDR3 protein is CASSVERGNEQFF. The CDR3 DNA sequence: TGTGCCAGCAGCGTAGAAAGGGGAAATGAGCAGTTCTTC.